Here is one T cell receptor beta chain with its context. The table came from immunoSEQ multiplex PCR; TCRdb's copy has only in-frame clones and leaves some out. Seen here are tens of thousands of clones, approximately 90% observed once, and the top ten hold approximately 2.6%. The sample comes from a study of T cell responses to AZD1222 COVID-19 vaccine. Trimming took 2 bases from V and 6 from J; bases not matched to a gene: 7. This CDR3 comprises 16 residues. Germline assignment: CDR1 MGHDK and CDR2 SYGVNS. This material consisted of peripheral blood, taken 28 days after the second AZD1222 dose. The chain is built from TRBV25-1 and TRBJ2-6, with 7 bases fitting TRBD2. This clonotype originated in an adult who received the AZD1222 COVID-19 vaccine. CDR3 nucleotides: TGTGCCAGCAGTGAAGGGGGGAGGGGATTGGCCAACGTCCTGACTTTC. This encodes CASSEGGRGLANVLTF.